The entry that follows covers one TCR beta chain sequence. Antigen: not known. Sequenced by immunoSEQ multiplex PCR; TCRdb stores in-frame clones only, minus some. The sample records tens of thousands of clones, roughly 84% being singletons. Sample time point: after dendritic cell vaccination, including at tumor progression/relapse. All glioblastoma patients lacked an isocitrate dehydrogenase mutation. This record comes from a study of glioma-infiltrating T cells after dendritic cell vaccination. Across the study: The vaccine used monocyte-derived dendritic cells pulsed overnight with autologous tumor lysate.

Study-level findings and limits: Higher TCR clonality did not directly relate to longer survival.

The material sequenced was blood, taken after dendritic cell vaccination. The receptor was derived from a human donor with glioblastoma.

CDR3 amino acids: CASSKGLAGEGGELFF. The CDR3 nucleotides are TGTGCCAGCAGCAAAGGACTAGCGGGGGAAGGGGGGGAGCTGTTTTTT. The chain joins TRBV21-1 to TRBJ2-2; TRBD2 was called by the table and not checked on the DNA. TRBV21-1 is a documented pseudogene. There are 16 residues in the CDR3.